This T cell receptor (beta chain) was sequenced during a study of CD8 T cells in Susac syndrome. Study conclusions and caveats: TCR sequencing and HLA analysis covered a relatively small number of individuals.

V lost 4 bases to trimming and J lost 4 bases, with 6 bases between them. The CDR3 sequence is 12 residues long. Germline CDR1 and CDR2: KGHSH and LQKENI. This clonotype was detected once. Its antigen remains unidentified. It was with random hexamers that about 0.45 to 1 ug RNA was reverse transcribed. A single record per CDR3 protein comes from TCRdb applying MiXCR to the immunoSEQ multiplex PCR reads. This table holds about 240,000 distinct CDR3 sequences, 95% to 97% found once. The J gene is TRBJ2-3, the V gene TRBV18, with D uncertain. The source of this sequence is a human donor with Susac syndrome. Sequencing input: CD4+ T cells from PBMCs. The chain's CDR3 is CASSRYADTQYF. In DNA, the CDR3 is TGTGCCAGCTCACGCTACGCAGATACGCAGTATTTT.